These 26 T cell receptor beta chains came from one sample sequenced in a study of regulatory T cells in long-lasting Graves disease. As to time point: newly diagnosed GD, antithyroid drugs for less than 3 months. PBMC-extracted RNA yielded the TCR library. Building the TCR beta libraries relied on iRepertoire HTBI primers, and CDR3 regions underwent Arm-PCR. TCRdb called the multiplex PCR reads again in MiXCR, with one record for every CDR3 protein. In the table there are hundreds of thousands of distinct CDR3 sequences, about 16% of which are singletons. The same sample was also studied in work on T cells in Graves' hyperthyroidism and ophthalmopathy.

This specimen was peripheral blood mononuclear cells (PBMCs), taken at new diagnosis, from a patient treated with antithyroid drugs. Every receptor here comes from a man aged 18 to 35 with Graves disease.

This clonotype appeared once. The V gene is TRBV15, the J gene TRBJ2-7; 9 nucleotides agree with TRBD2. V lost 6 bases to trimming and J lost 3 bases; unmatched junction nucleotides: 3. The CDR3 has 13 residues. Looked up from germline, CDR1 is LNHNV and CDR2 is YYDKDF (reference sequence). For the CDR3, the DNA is TGTGCCACCAGGGCTAGCGGGGTCTACGAGCAGTACTTC. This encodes CATRASGVYEQYF.

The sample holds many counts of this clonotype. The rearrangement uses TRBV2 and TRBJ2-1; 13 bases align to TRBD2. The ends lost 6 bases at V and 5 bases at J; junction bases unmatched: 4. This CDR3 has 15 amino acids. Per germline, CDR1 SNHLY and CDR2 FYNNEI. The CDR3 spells CASRGGLAGNNEQFF. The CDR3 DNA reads TGTGCCAGCAGGGGGGGACTAGCGGGAAACAATGAGCAGTTCTTC.

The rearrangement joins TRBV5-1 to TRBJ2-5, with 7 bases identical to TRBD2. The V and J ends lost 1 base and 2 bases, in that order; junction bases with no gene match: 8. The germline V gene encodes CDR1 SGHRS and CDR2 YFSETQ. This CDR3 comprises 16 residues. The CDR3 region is CASSLSGLRSQETQYF. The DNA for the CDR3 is TGCGCCAGCAGCTTGTCGGGACTAAGATCACAAGAGACCCAGTACTTC.

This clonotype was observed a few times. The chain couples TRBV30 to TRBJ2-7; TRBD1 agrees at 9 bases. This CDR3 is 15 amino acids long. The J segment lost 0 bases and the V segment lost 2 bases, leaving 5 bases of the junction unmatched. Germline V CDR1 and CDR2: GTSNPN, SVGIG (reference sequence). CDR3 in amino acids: CAWSPGQGNSYEQYF. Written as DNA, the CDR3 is TGTGCCTGGAGTCCCGGACAGGGGAACTCCTACGAGCAGTACTTC.

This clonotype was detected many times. The CDR3 is CASREDIGGDFF. CDR3 nucleotide sequence: TGTGCCAGCAGGGAAGACATAGGTGGTGATTTCTTT. The chain combines TRBV12-3 or TRBV12-4 with TRBJ1-1, with unresolved D. The CDR3 sequence is 12 residues long. V lost 6 bases and J 13 bases, leaving 18 bases between the germline ends.

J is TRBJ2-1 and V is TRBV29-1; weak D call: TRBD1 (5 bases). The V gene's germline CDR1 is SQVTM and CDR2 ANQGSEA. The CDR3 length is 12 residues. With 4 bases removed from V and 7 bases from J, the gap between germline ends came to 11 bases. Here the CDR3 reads CSVVQGLNEQFF. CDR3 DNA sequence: TGCAGCGTTGTTCAGGGCCTTAATGAGCAGTTCTTC.

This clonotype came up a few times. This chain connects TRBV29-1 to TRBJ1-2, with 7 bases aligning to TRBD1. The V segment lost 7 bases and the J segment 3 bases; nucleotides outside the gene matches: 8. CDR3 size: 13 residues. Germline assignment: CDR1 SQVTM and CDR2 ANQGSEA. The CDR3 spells CSAGQEDYYGYTF. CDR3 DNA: TGCAGCGCAGGACAGGAAGATTACTATGGCTACACCTTC. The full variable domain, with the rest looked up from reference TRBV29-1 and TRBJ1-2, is SAVISQKPSRDICQRGTSLTIQCQVDSQVTMMFWYRQQPGQSLTLIATANQGSEATYESGFVIDKFPISRPNLTFSTLTVSNMSPEDSSIYLCSAGQEDYYGYTFGSGTRLTVV.

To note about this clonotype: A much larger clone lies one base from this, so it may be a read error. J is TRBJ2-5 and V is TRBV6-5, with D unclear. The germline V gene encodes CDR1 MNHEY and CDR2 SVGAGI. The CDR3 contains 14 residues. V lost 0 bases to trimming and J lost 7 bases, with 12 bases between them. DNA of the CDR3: TGTGCCAGCAGTTACTCGGTGGCGATAGGGACCCAGTACTTC. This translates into CASSYSVAIGTQYF.

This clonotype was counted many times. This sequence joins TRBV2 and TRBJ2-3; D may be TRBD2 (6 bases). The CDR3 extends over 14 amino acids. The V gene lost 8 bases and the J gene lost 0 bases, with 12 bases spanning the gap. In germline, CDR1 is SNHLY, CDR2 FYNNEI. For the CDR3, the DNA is TGTGCCAGCGAGAGTAGCGGAAGCACAGATACGCAGTATTTT. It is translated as CASESSGSTDTQYF.

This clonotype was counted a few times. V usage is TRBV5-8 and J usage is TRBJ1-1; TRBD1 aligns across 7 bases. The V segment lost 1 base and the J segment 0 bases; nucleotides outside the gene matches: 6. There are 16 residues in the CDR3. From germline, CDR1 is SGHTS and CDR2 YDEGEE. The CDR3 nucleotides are TGTGCCAGCAGCTTGACCCAGGGGGTAGTGAACACTGAAGCTTTCTTT. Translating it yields CASSLTQGVVNTEAFF. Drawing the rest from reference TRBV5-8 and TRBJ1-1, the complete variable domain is EAGVTQSPTHLIKTRGQQATLRCSPISGHTSVYWYQQALGLGLQFLLWYDEGEERNRGNFPPRFSGRQFPNYSSELNVNALELEDSALYLCASSLTQGVVNTEAFFGQGTRLTVV.

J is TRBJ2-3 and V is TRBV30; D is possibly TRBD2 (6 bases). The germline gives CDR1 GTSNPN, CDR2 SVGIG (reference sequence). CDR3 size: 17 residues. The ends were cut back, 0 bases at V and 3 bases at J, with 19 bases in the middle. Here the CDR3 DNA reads TGTGCCTGGAGTGTCGGGCGGGTTGCCCGGGGGACAGATACGCAGTATTTT. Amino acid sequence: CAWSVGRVARGTDTQYF.

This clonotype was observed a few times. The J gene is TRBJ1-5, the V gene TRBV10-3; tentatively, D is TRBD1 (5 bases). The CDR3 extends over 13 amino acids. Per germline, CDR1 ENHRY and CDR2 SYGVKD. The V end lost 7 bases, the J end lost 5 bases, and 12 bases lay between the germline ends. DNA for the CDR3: TGTGCCATCACTTCAGGGTCTCATCAGCCCCAGCATTTT. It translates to CAITSGSHQPQHF.

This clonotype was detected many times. CDR3 nucleotide sequence: TGTGCCAGCAGTTTCCCCTTGGGACAGGGGTTCTTCTACACCTTC. Amino acids: CASSFPLGQGFFYTF. V usage is TRBV6-9 and J usage is TRBJ1-2; 10 positions match TRBD1. Germline V CDR1 and CDR2: MNHGY, SVAAGI. The junction had 12 bases not matched to a gene; V was cut back by 4 bases and J by 10 bases. CDR3 size: 15 residues.

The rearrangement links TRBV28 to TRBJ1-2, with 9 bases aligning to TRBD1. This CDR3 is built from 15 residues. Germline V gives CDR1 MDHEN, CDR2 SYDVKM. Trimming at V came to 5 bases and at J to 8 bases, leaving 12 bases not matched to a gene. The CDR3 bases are TGTGCCAGCAGTCCCGATCCCGGGACAGGGAGAGGCTACACCTTC. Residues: CASSPDPGTGRGYTF.

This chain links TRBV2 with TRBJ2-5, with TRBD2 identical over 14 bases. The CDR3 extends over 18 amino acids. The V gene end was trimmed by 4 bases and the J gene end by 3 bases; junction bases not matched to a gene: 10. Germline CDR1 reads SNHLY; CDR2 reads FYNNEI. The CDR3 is CASSGPGTSGSPKETQYF. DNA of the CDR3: TGTGCCAGCAGTGGTCCCGGGACTAGCGGGAGTCCCAAAGAGACCCAGTACTTC.

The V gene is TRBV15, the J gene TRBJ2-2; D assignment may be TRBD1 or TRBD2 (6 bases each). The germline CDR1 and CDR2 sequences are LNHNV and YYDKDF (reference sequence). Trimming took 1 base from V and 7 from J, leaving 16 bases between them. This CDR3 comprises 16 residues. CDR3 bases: TGTGCCACCAGCAGAGCCCGGGGGCGTCTGCACGGGGAGCTGTTTTTT. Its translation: CATSRARGRLHGELFF.

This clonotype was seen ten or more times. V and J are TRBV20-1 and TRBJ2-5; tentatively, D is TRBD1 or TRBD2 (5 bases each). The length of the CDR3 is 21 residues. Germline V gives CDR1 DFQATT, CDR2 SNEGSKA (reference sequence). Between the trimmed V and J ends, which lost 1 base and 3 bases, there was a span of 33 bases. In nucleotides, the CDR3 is TGCAGTGCTAGAGGAAGTTGGGACCCTAATCAGAGCGCCTGGGTTGAAGAGACCCAGTACTTC. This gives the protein CSARGSWDPNQSAWVEETQYF.

Here the CDR3 DNA reads TGCAGTGCAGGGGAGTTTAATGGCTACACCTTC. Protein product: CSAGEFNGYTF. The genes are TRBV20-1 and TRBJ1-2, with D possibly matching TRBD1 (5 bases). The germline V gene has CDR1 DFQATT and CDR2 SNEGSKA (reference sequence). The CDR3 covers 11 residues. V shed 6 bases and J shed 6 bases, with 11 bases lying between them.

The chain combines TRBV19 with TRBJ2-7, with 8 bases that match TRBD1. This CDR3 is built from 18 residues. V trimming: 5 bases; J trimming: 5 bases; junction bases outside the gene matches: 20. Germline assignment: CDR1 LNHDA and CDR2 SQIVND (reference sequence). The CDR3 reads CASSPLGRQRQGANEQYF. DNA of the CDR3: TGTGCCAGTAGTCCACTGGGGCGTCAGCGGCAGGGGGCAAACGAGCAGTACTTC.

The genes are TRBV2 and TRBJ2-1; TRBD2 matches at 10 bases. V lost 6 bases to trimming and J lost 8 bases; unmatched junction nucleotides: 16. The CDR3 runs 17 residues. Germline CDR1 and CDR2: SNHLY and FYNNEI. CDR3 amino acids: CASRENSGRWPWDEQFF. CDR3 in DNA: TGTGCCAGCAGGGAGAATAGCGGGAGGTGGCCATGGGATGAGCAGTTCTTC.

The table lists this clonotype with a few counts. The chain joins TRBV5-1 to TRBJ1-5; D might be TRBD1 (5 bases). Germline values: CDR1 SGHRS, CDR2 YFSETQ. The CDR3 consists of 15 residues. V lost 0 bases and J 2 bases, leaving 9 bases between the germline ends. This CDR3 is CASSLGGVGNQPQHF. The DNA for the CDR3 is TGCGCCAGCAGCTTGGGGGGCGTTGGCAATCAGCCCCAGCATTTT.

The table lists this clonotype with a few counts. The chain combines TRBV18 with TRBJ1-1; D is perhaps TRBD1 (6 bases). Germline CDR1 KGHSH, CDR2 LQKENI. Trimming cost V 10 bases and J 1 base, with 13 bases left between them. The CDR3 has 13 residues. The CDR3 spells CATRTDQNTEAFF. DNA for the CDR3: TGTGCCACCAGGACAGATCAGAACACTGAAGCTTTCTTT.

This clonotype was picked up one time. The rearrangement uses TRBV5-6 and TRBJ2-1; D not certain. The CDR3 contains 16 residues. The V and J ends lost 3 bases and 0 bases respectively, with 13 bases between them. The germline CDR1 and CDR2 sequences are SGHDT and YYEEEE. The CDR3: CASSWTLGFSYNEQFF. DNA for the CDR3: TGTGCCAGCAGCTGGACCCTTGGGTTCTCCTACAATGAGCAGTTCTTC.

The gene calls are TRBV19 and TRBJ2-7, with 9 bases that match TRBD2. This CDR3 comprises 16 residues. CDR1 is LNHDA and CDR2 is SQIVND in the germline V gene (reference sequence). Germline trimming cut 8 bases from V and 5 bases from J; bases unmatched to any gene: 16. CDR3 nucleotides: TGTGCCAGTGGTGCCCGTACCGGGACTAGCTTCAACGAGCAGTACTTC. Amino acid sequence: CASGARTGTSFNEQYF.

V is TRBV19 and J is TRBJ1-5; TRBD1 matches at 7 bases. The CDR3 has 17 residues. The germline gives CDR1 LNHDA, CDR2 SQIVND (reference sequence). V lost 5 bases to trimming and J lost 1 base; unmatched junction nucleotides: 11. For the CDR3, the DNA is TGTGCCAGTAGTTTGCAACAGGGGCGCGGGAGCAATCAGCCCCAGCATTTT. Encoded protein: CASSLQQGRGSNQPQHF.

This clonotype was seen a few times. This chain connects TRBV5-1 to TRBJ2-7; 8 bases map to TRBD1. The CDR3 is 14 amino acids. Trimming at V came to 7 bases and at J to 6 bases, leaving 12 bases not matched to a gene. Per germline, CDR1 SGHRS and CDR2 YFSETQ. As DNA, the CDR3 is TGCGCCAGCCAGTCCTCCAGGGGGCCGGTCGAGCAGTACTTC. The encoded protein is CASQSSRGPVEQYF.